Listed below are T cell receptor beta chains from one sample, sequenced in a study of T cells expressing NK-cell markers. TCRdb processed the 5' RACE reads again and assigns one entry to each CDR3 protein, with no DNA. This sample's clone table lists some 140,000 distinct CDR3 sequences. Sequenced input: blood T cells: a sorted CD56 or NKG2C T cell subset, CD4+ or CD8+ T cells, or bulk PBMC T cells (not recorded which). Receptor source: a woman in her fifties or sixties in good health. Both conserved end residues are part of each CDR3.

v_call: TRBV5-1
j_call: TRBJ1-1
cdr3_aa: CASSLDRNTEAFF

v_call: TRBV19
j_call: TRBJ1-3
cdr3_aa: CASTTAGNTIYF

v_call: TRBV7-2
j_call: TRBJ2-5
cdr3_aa: CASVHPRGQETQYF

v_call: TRBV20-1
j_call: TRBJ2-2
cdr3_aa: CSARVYGTSKNTGELFF

v_call: TRBV29-1
j_call: TRBJ2-2
cdr3_aa: CSVEASAGELFF

v_call: TRBV10-2
j_call: TRBJ2-1
cdr3_aa: CASSSPGLAGDAYNEQFF

v_call: TRBV4-1
j_call: TRBJ1-5
cdr3_aa: CASAPLQGELWPQHF

v_call: TRBV13
j_call: TRBJ1-1
cdr3_aa: CASSFQNTEAFF

v_call: TRBV20-1
j_call: TRBJ2-1
cdr3_aa: CSARDEGKSSYNEQFF

v_call: TRBV20-1
j_call: TRBJ2-3
cdr3_aa: CSARLAGGNTDTQYF

v_call: TRBV5-1
j_call: TRBJ1-5
cdr3_aa: CASSLDSPSNQPQHF

v_call: TRBV20-1
j_call: TRBJ1-1
cdr3_aa: CSAGREGNTEAFF

v_call: TRBV12-3/TRBV12-4
j_call: TRBJ2-5
cdr3_aa: CASSLRSQEQETQYF

v_call: TRBV4-2
j_call: TRBJ2-2
cdr3_aa: CAAGANTGELFF

v_call: TRBV29-1
j_call: TRBJ2-1
cdr3_aa: CSVEDFRGASSNEQFF

v_call: TRBV7-9
j_call: TRBJ2-1
cdr3_aa: CASSLDHPEQFF

v_call: TRBV6-5
j_call: TRBJ2-1
cdr3_aa: CASSSPTAVGYNEQFF

v_call: TRBV27
j_call: TRBJ2-7
cdr3_aa: CASSSEPLAGAVYYEQYF

v_call: TRBV12-3/TRBV12-4
j_call: TRBJ2-3
cdr3_aa: CASRPFDAGGTQYF

v_call: TRBV4-1
j_call: TRBJ2-5
cdr3_aa: CASSRRDSEETQYF

v_call: TRBV6-5
j_call: TRBJ2-1
cdr3_aa: CASTAHYNEQFF

v_call: TRBV6-6
j_call: TRBJ1-2
cdr3_aa: CASSPRTGGNGYTF

v_call: TRBV21-1
j_call: TRBJ2-5
cdr3_aa: CASDGERAETQYF

v_call: TRBV27
j_call: TRBJ1-4
cdr3_aa: CASSWFREEKLFF

v_call: TRBV29-1
j_call: TRBJ2-1
cdr3_aa: CSVEGTGNNNEQFF